This is a list of T cell receptor beta chains from one sample in a study of identical twins. TCRdb independently ran MiXCR on the 5' RACE reads; one entry per CDR3 protein. The table includes approximately 890,000 distinct CDR3 sequences, 9% to 15% detected once. These data also formed part of another study, on yellow fever vaccine responses in identical twins.

What was sequenced was PBMCs. The receptors originated from a woman between 18 and 29 years old in good health. CDR3s include the opening cysteine and the closing phenylalanine or tryptophan. D genes are given only for firm matches. A clone size is listed for some rows: how often the clone was seen (once, few, many), or a class if it is expanded.

few	-	TRBJ2-2	11	TRBV3-1	TGTGCCAGCAGCCAATACGGGGAGCTGTTTTTT	CASSQYGELFF
few	TRBD1	TRBJ2-3	16	TRBV12-3/TRBV12-4	TGTGCCAGCAGTTTGGAGGGACAGGGGTGGGCAGATACGCAGTATTTT	CASSLEGQGWADTQYF
-	TRBD1	TRBJ2-2	13	TRBV29-1	TGCAGCGCCGGGACAGGCATATCCGGGGAGCTGTTTTTT	CSAGTGISGELFF
-	-	TRBJ1-2	16	TRBV11-1	TGTGCCAGCAGCCCGGGACACAGCGACGTTAACTATGGCTACACCTTC	CASSPGHSDVNYGYTF
-	-	TRBJ1-6	13	TRBV27	TGTGCCAGCAGTTTCCGTGATAATTCACCCCTCCACTTT	CASSFRDNSPLHF
few	-	TRBJ2-1	14	TRBV21-1	TGTGCCAGCAGCAAAGGTCCCAGTCGGAATGAGCAGTTCTTC	CASSKGPSRNEQFF
many	-	TRBJ1-3	15	TRBV4-1	TGCGCCAGCAGCCAGCCTCTAGGCTCTGGAAACACCATATATTTT	CASSQPLGSGNTIYF
few	-	TRBJ2-1	13	TRBV12-3/TRBV12-4	TGTGCCAGCAGTTTATGGTCCGTCAATGAGCAGTTCTTC	CASSLWSVNEQFF
-	TRBD1	TRBJ2-1	11	TRBV20-1	TGCAGTGCTCACAGGGGAAATGAGCAGTTCTTC	CSAHRGNEQFF
few	-	TRBJ2-1	14	TRBV12-3/TRBV12-4	TGTGCCAGCAGTCGAATACAGGGAGCCAATGAGCAGTTCTTC	CASSRIQGANEQFF
few	TRBD2	TRBJ2-1	15	TRBV20-1	TGCAGTGCTAACCCCGCGGGAGGCTCCTACAATGAGCAGTTCTTC	CSANPAGGSYNEQFF
many	-	TRBJ2-3	14	TRBV4-2	TGTGCCAGCAGCCAGTACACGAGCACAGATACGCAGTATTTT	CASSQYTSTDTQYF
few	TRBD2	TRBJ2-1	18	TRBV10-3	TGTGCCATCAGTGAGCGGGGGGCGAGCGGGAGCTCCTACAATGAGCAGTTCTTC	CAISERGASGSSYNEQFF
few	TRBD2	TRBJ2-1	18	TRBV2	TGTGCCAGCAGCGGTCCCGGGAGTTCTAGCGGGTTATACAATGAGCAGTTCTTC	CASSGPGSSSGLYNEQFF
many	-	TRBJ1-1	15	TRBV12-3/TRBV12-4	TGTGCCAGCACCCCCACGGGGGTCCGGAACACTGAAGCTTTCTTT	CASTPTGVRNTEAFF
few	-	TRBJ1-1	15	TRBV5-6	TGTGCCAGCAGCTTCCTACAGGGTTGGGGCGGTGAAGCTTTCTTT	CASSFLQGWGGEAFF
-	TRBD2	TRBJ2-7	15	TRBV5-1	TGCGCCAGCAGCCCGACTAGCGGACAGACCTACGAGCAGTACTTC	CASSPTSGQTYEQYF
many	TRBD2	TRBJ2-3	16	TRBV6-5	TGTGCCAGCAGTTACGTAGCGGGGACCCGCACAGATACGCAGTATTTT	CASSYVAGTRTDTQYF
-	TRBD2	TRBJ2-7	13	TRBV27	TGTGCCAGCAGGGGGACTAGCGGGAGGGGGCTGGACTTC	CASRGTSGRGLDF
many	-	TRBJ2-2	15	TRBV15	TGTGCCACCAGCAGAGTGGTTGGGAACACCGGGGAGCTGTTTTTT	CATSRVVGNTGELFF
few	-	TRBJ1-5	13	TRBV28	TGTGCCAGCGCGGGAAGGACGAGTCAGCCCCAGCATTTT	CASAGRTSQPQHF
few	-	TRBJ1-1	13	TRBV28	TGTGCCAGCAGAGATACATGGGACACTGAAGCTTTCTTT	CASRDTWDTEAFF
few	-	TRBJ1-6	14	TRBV6-1	TGTGCCAGCAGAGACAGGACGGTTAATTCACCCCTCCACTTT	CASRDRTVNSPLHF
many	-	TRBJ2-5	11	TRBV29-1	TGCAGCGTTCGTCCTCAAGAGACCCAGTACTTC	CSVRPQETQYF
few	-	TRBJ2-3	15	TRBV20-1	TGCAGTGCTAGGCGGGCGGTCTCTAGCACAGATACGCAGTATTTT	CSARRAVSSTDTQYF
-	TRBD2	TRBJ2-4	20	TRBV20-1	TGCAGTGCTAGAGATCAGGGGGGGCTAGCGGGGTCCGTAGCCAAAAACATTCAGTACTTC	CSARDQGGLAGSVAKNIQYF
few	-	TRBJ2-1	11	TRBV5-5	TGTGCCAGCAGCCATAGTTTTGAGCAGTTCTTC	CASSHSFEQFF
-	TRBD2	TRBJ2-7	17	TRBV2	TGTGCCAGCAGGACCCATATCACTAGCGGTAAATCCTACGAGCAGTACTTC	CASRTHITSGKSYEQYF
few	-	TRBJ2-1	11	TRBV29-1	TGCAGCGTTGGGGCTGCCAATGAGCAGTTCTTC	CSVGAANEQFF
-	-	TRBJ1-5	16	TRBV7-9	TGTGCCAGCAGCTTATCAGGGAAGCATGGCAATCAGCCCCAGCATTTT	CASSLSGKHGNQPQHF
-	TRBD2	TRBJ2-1	16	TRBV6-1	TGTGCCAGCAGCTCCGGGACTAGCGGGTACTACAATGAGCAGTTCTTC	CASSSGTSGYYNEQFF
many	-	TRBJ2-1	14	TRBV7-9	TGTGCCAGCAGCTTAAGCGACACTTACAATGAGCAGTTCTTC	CASSLSDTYNEQFF
many	TRBD2	TRBJ2-1	15	TRBV29-1	TGCAGCGTAGCAAGGACTAGCGGGGTCTACAATGAGCAGTTCTTC	CSVARTSGVYNEQFF
-	TRBD2	TRBJ2-5	15	TRBV28	TGTGCCAGCAGTTCCACAGCGGGGGGGGGAGAGACCCAGTACTTC	CASSSTAGGGETQYF
few	-	TRBJ2-3	15	TRBV5-1	TGCGCCAGCAGCTTCCGGACAGACAGCACAGATACGCAGTATTTT	CASSFRTDSTDTQYF
-	TRBD2	TRBJ2-1	15	TRBV28	TGTGCCAGCAGTCCGGGACTAGCGACCGCAGGCGAGCAGTTCTTC	CASSPGLATAGEQFF
many	-	TRBJ1-1	16	TRBV7-2	TGTGCCAGCAGCTTAGTTACAGGGCTGGAGAACACTGAAGCTTTCTTT	CASSLVTGLENTEAFF
few	-	TRBJ2-1	13	TRBV29-1	TGCAGCGTTCCGGACAGCCCTAGGAATGAGCAGTTCTTC	CSVPDSPRNEQFF
-	-	TRBJ1-2	14	TRBV29-1	TGCAGCGTTGAACCCCACCGGGGCGGGGTGGGCTACACCTTC	CSVEPHRGGVGYTF
few	-	TRBJ2-2	15	TRBV19	TGTGCCAGTAGTATAGTCGTCAGCAACACCGGGGAGCTGTTTTTT	CASSIVVSNTGELFF
many	TRBD1	TRBJ2-2	16	TRBV5-1	TGCGCCAGCAGGAACCCGGGACAGGGGGCTGTCGGGGAGCTGTTTTTT	CASRNPGQGAVGELFF